This T cell receptor (beta chain) was captured in a study of blood T cell repertoires in COVID-19. Study as a whole: Acute and convalescent COVID-19 samples came from the United States, Italy and Spain. PBMCs, B-cell-depleted T cells, or T cells were the source of the cDNA or gDNA that made up the material.

This clone was found once. With V trimmed by 2 bases and J by 2 bases, 6 bases remained unmatched. The CDR3 length is 15 residues. Per germline, CDR1 MNHEY and CDR2 SVGAGI. Authors' data handling: For nucleated cells, counts were estimated from reference gene primer amplification. Here immunoSEQ multiplex PCR was the method, and the copy in TCRdb shows in-frame clones only, minus some. The V and J calls and clone size are taken from that table; D and trimming were inferred from the DNA. The repertoire includes over 130,000 clones, 76% of them detected once, and approximately 4.5% sits in the top ten. This chain links TRBV6-5 with TRBJ2-7, with TRBD1 matching over 7 bases. The TCR originated in a woman of 80 years or more with active or convalescent COVID-19. Specimen: peripheral blood. The CDR3: CASSYAPGGTYEQYF. In DNA form, the CDR3 reads TGTGCCAGCAGTTACGCTCCAGGGGGAACCTACGAGCAGTACTTC.